The entry below describes one T cell receptor beta chain. Its antigen is not identified. Included in the TCR beta cDNA libraries were unique molecular identifiers. TCRdb called the PCR reads again in MiXCR, with one record for every CDR3 protein. The table lists some 240,000 distinct CDR3 sequences, approximately 34% of them singletons. This entry belongs to a study of post-analysis software for immune sequencing data. Study conclusions and caveats: Normalized Chao1 diversity was significantly reduced in patients versus controls. TRBV5-6, TRBV5-1 and TRBV20-1 were among five TRBV segments more frequent in patients than controls.

The CDR3 is 17 amino acids. Trimming left V 6 bases short and J 3 bases short, with 21 bases between. V and J are TRBV12-3 or TRBV12-4 and TRBJ2-4; a weak D match, TRBD2 (6 bases). The material sequenced was blood. This TCR came from a girl aged 10 to 17 with multiple sclerosis. CDR3 coding DNA: TGTGCCAGCAGCCAACGTCGCGGGGTCGGGGGCAAAAACATTCAGTACTTC. This encodes CASSQRRGVGGKNIQYF.